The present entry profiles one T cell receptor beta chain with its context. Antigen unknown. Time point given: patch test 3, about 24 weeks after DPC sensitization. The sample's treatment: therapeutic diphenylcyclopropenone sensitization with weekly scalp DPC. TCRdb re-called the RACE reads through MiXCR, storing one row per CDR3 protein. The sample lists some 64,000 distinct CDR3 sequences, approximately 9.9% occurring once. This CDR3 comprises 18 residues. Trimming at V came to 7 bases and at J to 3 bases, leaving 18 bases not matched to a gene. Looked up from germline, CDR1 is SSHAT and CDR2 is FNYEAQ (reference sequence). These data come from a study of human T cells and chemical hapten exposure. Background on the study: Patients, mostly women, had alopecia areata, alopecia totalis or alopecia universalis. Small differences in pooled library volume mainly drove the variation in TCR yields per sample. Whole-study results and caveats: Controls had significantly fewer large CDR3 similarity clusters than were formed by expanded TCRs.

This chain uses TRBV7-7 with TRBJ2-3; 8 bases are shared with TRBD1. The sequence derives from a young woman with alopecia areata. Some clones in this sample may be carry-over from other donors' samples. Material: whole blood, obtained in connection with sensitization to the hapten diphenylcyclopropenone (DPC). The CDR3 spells CASNFESTGEVRTDTQYF. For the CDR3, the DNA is TGTGCCAGCAATTTCGAATCGACAGGGGAAGTAAGAACAGATACGCAGTATTTT.